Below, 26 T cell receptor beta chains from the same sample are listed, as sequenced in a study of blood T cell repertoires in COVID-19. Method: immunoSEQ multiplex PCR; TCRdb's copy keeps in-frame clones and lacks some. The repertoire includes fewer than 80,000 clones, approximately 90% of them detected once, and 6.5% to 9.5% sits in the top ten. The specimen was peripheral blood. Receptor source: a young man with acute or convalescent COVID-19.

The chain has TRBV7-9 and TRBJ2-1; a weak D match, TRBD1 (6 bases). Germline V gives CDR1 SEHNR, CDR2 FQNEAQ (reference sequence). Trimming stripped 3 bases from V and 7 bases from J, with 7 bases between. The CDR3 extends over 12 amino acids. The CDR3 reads CASSFGQNEQFF. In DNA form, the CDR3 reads TGTGCCAGCAGCTTCGGACAGAATGAGCAGTTCTTC.

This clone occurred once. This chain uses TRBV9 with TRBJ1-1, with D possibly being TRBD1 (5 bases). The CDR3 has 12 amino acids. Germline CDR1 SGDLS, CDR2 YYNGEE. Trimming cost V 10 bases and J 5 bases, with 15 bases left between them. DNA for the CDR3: TGTGCCCCGGTGGCAGGGCGGACTGAAGCTTTCTTT. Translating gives CAPVAGRTEAFF.

CDR3 residues: CASNYGLGGTEAFF. Written as DNA, the CDR3 is TGTGCCAGCAATTACGGGTTGGGGGGCACTGAAGCTTTCTTT. The chain has TRBV11-2 and TRBJ1-1; possibly TRBD1 for D (5 bases). In germline, CDR1 is SGHAT, CDR2 FQNNGV. CDR3 length: 14 amino acids. V was cut by 7 bases and J by 4 bases, with 16 bases left in between. Based on the CDR3 plus reference TRBV11-2 and TRBJ1-1, the full variable domain is EAGVAQSPRYKIIEKRQSVAFWCNPISGHATLYWYQQILGQGPKLLIQFQNNGVVDDSQLPKDRFSAERLKGVDSTLKIQPAKLEDSAVYLCASNYGLGGTEAFFGQGTRLTVV.

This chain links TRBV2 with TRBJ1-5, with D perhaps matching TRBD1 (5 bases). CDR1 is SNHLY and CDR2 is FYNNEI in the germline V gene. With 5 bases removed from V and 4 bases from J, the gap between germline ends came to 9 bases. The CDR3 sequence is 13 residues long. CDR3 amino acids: CASSNRFNQPQHF. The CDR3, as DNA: TGTGCCAGCAGTAACAGGTTTAATCAGCCCCAGCATTTT.

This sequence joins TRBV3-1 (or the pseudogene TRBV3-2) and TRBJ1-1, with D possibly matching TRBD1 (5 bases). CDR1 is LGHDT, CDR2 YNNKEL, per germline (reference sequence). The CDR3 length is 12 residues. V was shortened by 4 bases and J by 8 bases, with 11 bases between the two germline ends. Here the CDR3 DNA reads TGTGCCAGCAGCCGGGGGGATGGAGAAGCTTTCTTT. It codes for CASSRGDGEAFF.

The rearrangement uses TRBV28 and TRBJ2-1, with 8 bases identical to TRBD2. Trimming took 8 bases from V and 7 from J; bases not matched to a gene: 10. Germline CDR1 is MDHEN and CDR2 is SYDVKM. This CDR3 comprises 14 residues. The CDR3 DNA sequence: TGTGCCAGCTACGCGGGGGGCCTTTGGAATGAGCAGTTCTTC. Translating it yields CASYAGGLWNEQFF.

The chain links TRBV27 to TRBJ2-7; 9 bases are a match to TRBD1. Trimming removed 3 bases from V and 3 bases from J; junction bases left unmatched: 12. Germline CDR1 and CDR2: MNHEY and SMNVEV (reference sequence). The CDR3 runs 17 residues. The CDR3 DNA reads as TGTGCCAGCAGTTTTGGGACAGGGATAGGGGCTTTCTACGAGCAGTACTTC. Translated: CASSFGTGIGAFYEQYF.

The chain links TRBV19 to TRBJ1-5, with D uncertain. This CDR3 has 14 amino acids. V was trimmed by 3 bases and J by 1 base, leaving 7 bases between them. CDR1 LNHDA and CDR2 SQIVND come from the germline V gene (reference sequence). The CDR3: CASSIGISNQPQHF. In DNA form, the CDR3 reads TGTGCCAGTAGTATCGGTATAAGCAATCAGCCCCAGCATTTT.

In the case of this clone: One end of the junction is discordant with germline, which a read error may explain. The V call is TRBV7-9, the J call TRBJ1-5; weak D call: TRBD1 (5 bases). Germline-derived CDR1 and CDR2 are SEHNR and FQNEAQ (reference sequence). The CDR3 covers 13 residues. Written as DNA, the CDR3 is TGTGCCAGCAGCTCCGCGAGTCTCGGGGGGAGGCCATTT. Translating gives CASSSASLGGRPF.

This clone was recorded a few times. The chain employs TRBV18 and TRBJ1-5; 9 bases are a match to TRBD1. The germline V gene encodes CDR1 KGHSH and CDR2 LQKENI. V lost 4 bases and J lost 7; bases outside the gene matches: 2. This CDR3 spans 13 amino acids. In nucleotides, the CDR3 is TGTGCCAGCTCACAGGACAGGGGACAGCCCCAGCATTTT. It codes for CASSQDRGQPQHF.

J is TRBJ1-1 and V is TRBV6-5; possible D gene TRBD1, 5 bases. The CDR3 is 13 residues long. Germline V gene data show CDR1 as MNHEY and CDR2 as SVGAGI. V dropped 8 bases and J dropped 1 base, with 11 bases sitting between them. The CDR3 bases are TGTGCCAGCGGCTACAGGAAGAACACTGAAGCTTTCTTT. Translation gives CASGYRKNTEAFF.

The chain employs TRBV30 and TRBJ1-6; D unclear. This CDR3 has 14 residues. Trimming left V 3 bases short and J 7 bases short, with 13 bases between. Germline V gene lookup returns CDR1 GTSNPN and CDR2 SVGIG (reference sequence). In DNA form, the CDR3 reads TGTGCCTGGAGCGGAGGACGCAGGAATTCACCCCTCCACTTT. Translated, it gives CAWSGGRRNSPLHF.

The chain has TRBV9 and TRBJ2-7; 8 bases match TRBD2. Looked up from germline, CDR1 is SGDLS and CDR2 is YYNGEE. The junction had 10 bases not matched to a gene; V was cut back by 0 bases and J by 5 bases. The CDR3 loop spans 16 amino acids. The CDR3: CASSVAGGAGVHEQYF. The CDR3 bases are TGTGCCAGCAGCGTAGCGGGAGGAGCGGGAGTCCACGAGCAGTACTTC.

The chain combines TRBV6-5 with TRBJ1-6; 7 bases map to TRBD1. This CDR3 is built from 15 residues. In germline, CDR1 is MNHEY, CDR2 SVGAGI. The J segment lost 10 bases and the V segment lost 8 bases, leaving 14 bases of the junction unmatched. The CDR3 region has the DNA TGTGCCAGCCTGATGACCGGGACAGCATTATCACCCCTCCACTTT. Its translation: CASLMTGTALSPLHF.

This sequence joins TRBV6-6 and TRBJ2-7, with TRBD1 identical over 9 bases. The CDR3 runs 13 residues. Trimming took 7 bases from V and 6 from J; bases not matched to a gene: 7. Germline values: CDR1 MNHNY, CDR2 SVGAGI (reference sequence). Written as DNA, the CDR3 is TGTGCCAGCATGGGACAGGGTTTTCGCGAGCAGTACTTC. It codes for CASMGQGFREQYF.

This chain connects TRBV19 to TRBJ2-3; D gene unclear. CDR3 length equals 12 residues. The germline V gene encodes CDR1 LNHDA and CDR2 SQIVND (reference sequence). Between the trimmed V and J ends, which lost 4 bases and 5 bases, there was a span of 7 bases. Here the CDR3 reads CASSTRQDTQYF. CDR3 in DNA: TGTGCCAGTAGTACCAGGCAAGATACGCAGTATTTT.

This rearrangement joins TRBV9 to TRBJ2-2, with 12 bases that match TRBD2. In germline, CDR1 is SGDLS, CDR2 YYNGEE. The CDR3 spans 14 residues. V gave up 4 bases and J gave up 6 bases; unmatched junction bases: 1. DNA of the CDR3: TGTGCCAGCAGCTCTAGCGGGAGGGCCGGGGAGCTGTTTTTT. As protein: CASSSSGRAGELFF.

In DNA, the CDR3 is TGCAGTGCAACTAAAGAGCAGTACTTC. Translation gives CSATKEQYF. The genes are TRBV20-1 and TRBJ2-7; D call uncertain. The CDR3 is made up of 9 amino acids. V was shortened by 6 bases and J by 7 bases, with 7 bases between the two germline ends. In germline, CDR1 is DFQATT, CDR2 SNEGSKA (reference sequence).

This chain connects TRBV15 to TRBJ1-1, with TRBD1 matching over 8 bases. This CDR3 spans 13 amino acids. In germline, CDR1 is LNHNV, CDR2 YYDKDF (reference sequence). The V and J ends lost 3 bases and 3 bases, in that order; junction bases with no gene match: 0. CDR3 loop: CATSRTGDTEAFF. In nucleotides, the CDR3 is TGTGCCACCAGCAGGACAGGGGACACTGAAGCTTTCTTT.

The CDR3 here is CASSSAGGVTDTQYF. CDR3 nucleotide sequence: TGTGCCAGCAGCTCAGCGGGAGGCGTCACAGATACGCAGTATTTT. The chain couples TRBV2 to TRBJ2-3; 9 positions match TRBD2. Germline CDR1 SNHLY, CDR2 FYNNEI. There are 15 residues in the CDR3. The J segment lost 2 bases and the V segment lost 6 bases, leaving 6 bases of the junction unmatched.

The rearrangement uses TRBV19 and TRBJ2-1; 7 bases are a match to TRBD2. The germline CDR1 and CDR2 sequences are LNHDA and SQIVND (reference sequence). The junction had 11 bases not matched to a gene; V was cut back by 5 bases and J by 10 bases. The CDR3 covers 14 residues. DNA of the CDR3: TGTGCCAGTAGTTTGGGGGAGGGCCCTCGAGAGCAGTTCTTC. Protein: CASSLGEGPREQFF.

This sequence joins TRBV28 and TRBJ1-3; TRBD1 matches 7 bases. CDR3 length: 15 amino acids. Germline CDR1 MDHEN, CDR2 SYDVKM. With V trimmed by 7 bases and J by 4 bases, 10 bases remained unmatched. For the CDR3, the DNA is TGTGCCAGCACCCCTCTCACAGGGGCGGGAAACACCATATATTTT. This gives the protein CASTPLTGAGNTIYF.

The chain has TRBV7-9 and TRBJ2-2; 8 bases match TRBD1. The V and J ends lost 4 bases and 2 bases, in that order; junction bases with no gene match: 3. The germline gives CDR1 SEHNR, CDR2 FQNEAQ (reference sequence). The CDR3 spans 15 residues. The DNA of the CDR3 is TGTGCCAGCAGCTCAACAGGGGGAAACACCGGGGAGCTGTTTTTT. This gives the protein CASSSTGGNTGELFF.

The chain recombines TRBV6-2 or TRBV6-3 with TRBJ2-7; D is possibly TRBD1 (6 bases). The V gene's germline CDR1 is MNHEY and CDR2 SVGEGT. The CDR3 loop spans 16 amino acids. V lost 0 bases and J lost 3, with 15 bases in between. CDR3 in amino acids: CASSYSFTGQHYEQYF. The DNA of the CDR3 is TGTGCCAGCAGTTACTCGTTTACGGGACAACACTACGAGCAGTACTTC.

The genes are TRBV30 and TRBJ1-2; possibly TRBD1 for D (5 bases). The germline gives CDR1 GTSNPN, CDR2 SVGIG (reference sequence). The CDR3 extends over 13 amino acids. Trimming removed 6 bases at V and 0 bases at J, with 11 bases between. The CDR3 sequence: CACDRVANYGYTF. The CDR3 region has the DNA TGTGCCTGTGACAGAGTAGCTAACTATGGCTACACCTTC. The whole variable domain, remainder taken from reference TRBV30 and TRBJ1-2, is SQTIHQWPATLVQPVGSPLSLECTVEGTSNPNLYWYRQAAGRGLQLLFYSVGIGQISSEVPQNLSASRPQDRQFILSSKKLLLSDSGFYLCACDRVANYGYTFGSGTRLTVV.

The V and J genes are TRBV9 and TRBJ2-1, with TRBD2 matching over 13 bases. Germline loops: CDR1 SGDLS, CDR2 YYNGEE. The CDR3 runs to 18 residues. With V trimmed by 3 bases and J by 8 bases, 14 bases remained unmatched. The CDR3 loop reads CASSALTPGLAGADEQFF. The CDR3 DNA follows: TGTGCCAGCAGCGCCCTCACGCCAGGACTAGCGGGAGCAGATGAGCAGTTCTTC. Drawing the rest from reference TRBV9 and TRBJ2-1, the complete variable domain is DSGVTQTPKHLITATGQRVTLRCSPRSGDLSVYWYQQSLDQGLQFLIQYYNGEERAKGNILERFSAQQFPDLHSELNLSSLELGDSALYFCASSALTPGLAGADEQFFGPGTRLTVL.